The table lists the clone carrying this T cell receptor (beta chain) with a count of one. Its antigen is not known. CDR3 length: 17 amino acids. Per germline, CDR1 MGHRA and CDR2 YSYEKL. Trimming pared 2 bases from V and 0 bases from J, leaving 14 bases between. Patients got ipilimumab 1 mg/kg beginning 14 to 28 days post-transplant. Dosing: nivolumab 3 mg/kg IV, weeks 1, 4, 7, 10, then every two weeks to week 26. The data originate from a study of ipilimumab plus nivolumab after autologous stem cell transplantation. Study as a whole: Median doses per patient: a few ipilimumab, about eight nivolumab.

Only in-frame clones appear in the TCRdb table, and some are missing; sequencing was by immunoSEQ multiplex PCR. Of approximately 16,000 clones detected, around 74% appear once; the ten largest clones hold about 10%. General study results and limits: Authors suggest TCR repertoire, Treg phenotype and gut microbiota support further study.

The source of this sequence is a male donor with primary mediastinal lymphoma. The chain couples TRBV4-1 to TRBJ1-3; tentative D call: TRBD1 (5 bases). Sequences were derived from PBMCs, sampled in a trial of ipilimumab plus nivolumab as post-transplant consolidation. This CDR3 is CASSQPIGGDSGNTIYF. The CDR3 DNA follows: TGCGCCAGCAGCCAACCCATAGGAGGGGACTCTGGAAACACCATATATTTT.